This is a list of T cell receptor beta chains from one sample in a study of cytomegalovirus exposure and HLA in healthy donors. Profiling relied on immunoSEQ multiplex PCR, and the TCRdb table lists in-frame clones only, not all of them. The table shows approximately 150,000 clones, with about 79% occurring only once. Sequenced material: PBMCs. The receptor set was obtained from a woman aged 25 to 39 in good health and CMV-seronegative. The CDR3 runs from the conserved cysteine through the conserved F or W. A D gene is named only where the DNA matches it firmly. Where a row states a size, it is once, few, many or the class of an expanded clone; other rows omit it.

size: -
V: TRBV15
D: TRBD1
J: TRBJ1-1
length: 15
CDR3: CATSRDLEGAAEAFF
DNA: TGTGCCACCAGCAGAGATTTGGAGGGGGCAGCTGAAGCTTTCTTT

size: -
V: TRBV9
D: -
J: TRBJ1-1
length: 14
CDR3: CASSVDNRRTEAFF
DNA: TGTGCCAGCAGCGTAGACAACCGGCGGACTGAAGCTTTCTTT

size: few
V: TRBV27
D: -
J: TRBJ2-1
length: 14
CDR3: CASTGRNSYNEQFF
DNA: TGTGCCAGCACCGGCAGGAACTCCTACAATGAGCAGTTCTTC

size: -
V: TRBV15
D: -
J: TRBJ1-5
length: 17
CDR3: CATSSGIRGSGNQPQHF
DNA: TGTGCCACCAGCAGCGGTATCAGGGGTAGCGGCAATCAGCCCCAGCATTTT

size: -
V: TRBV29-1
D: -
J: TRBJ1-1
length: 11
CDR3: CSVGTNTEAFF
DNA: TGCAGCGTTGGGACTAACACTGAAGCTTTCTTT

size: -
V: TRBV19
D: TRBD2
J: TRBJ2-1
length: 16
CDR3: CASTRALAGGPHEQFF
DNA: TGTGCCAGTACGAGGGCGCTAGCGGGGGGCCCACATGAGCAGTTCTTC

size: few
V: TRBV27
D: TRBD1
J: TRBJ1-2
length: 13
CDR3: CASSYRDSRGYTF
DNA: TGTGCCAGCAGTTACCGGGACAGTCGTGGCTACACCTTC

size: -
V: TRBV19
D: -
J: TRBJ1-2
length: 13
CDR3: CASSMGRSDGYTF
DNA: TGTGCCAGTAGTATGGGCAGGTCGGATGGCTACACCTTC

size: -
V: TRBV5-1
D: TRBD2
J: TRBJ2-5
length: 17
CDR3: CASSLGLAGGPGETQYF
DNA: TGCGCCAGCAGCTTGGGACTAGCGGGGGGGCCGGGAGAGACCCAGTACTTC

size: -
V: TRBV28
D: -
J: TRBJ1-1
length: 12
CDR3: CASSSGGTEAFF
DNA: TGTGCCAGCAGTTCCGGAGGGACTGAAGCTTTCTTT

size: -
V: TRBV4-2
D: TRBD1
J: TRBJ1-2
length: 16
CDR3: CASSQDIGTVNYGYTF
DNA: TGTGCCAGCAGCCAAGATATCGGGACAGTTAACTATGGCTACACCTTC

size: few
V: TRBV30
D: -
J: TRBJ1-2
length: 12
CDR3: CAWSAQGIGYTF
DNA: TGTGCCTGGAGTGCCCAGGGAATTGGCTACACCTTC

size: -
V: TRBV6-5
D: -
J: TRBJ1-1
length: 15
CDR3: CASSYIRVGNTEAFF
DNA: TGTGCCAGCAGTTACATCCGGGTCGGGAACACTGAAGCTTTCTTT

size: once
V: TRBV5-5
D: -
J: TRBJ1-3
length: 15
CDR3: CASSLSGFSGNTIYF
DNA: TGTGCCAGCAGCTTGTCGGGGTTCTCTGGAAACACCATATATTTT